This entry is about one T cell receptor beta chain. Assay used: immunoSEQ multiplex PCR; TCRdb lists only in-frame clones, some missing. The repertoire includes 200,000 or so clones, roughly 90% of them detected once, and 3% to 4.5% sits in the top ten. The record originates from a study of blood T cell repertoires in COVID-19. Study overall: The United States, Italy and Spain were the sources of the acute and convalescent COVID-19 samples. From T cells, B-cell-depleted T cells, or PBMCs came the material, which was cDNA or gDNA.

Residents of 20 to 25 US areas, aged about 18 to 95 years, made up the participants. Grouping used clinical history reported by participants in a survey and questionnaire. The CDR3 contains 17 residues. CDR1 is SNHLY and CDR2 is FYNNEI in the germline V gene. Trimming removed 3 bases from V and 6 bases from J; junction bases left unmatched: 15. The material sequenced was PBMCs or T cells enriched from blood (not recorded which). V is TRBV2 and J is TRBJ2-3; the match to TRBD2 covers 7 bases. The source is a woman aged 40 to 50 with acute COVID-19. As DNA, the CDR3 is TGTGCCAGCAGTGACGTACAATGGGGAGGGATAAGCGATACGCAGTATTTT. It yields the protein CASSDVQWGGISDTQYF.